The next 9 T cell receptor beta chains were all read from a single sample in a study of cytomegalovirus exposure and HLA in healthy donors. With 60 Vbeta and 13 Jbeta primers, the PCR was carried out. The protocol was immunoSEQ multiplex PCR, while the TCRdb copy is restricted to in-frame clones and leaves out a portion. The table lists more than 100,000 clones, approximately 87% of them singletons. Material: PBMCs. The receptors here all came from a man between 40 and 49 years old in good health and CMV-seronegative.

This clone was observed a few times. J is TRBJ2-7 and V is TRBV5-1; 7 bases match TRBD1. Trimming removed 7 bases from V and 0 bases from J; junction bases left unmatched: 4. This CDR3 contains 13 residues. Germline CDR1 is SGHRS and CDR2 is YFSETQ. CDR3 DNA sequence: TGCGCCAGCGGGACAGTCCCCTCCTACGAGCAGTACTTC. It specifies CASGTVPSYEQYF.

This chain connects TRBV5-6 to TRBJ2-1; D gene ambiguous. CDR3 length equals 12 residues. V gave up 1 base and J gave up 6 bases, with 5 bases separating them. Germline V lookup: CDR1 SGHDT, CDR2 YYEEEE. The CDR3: CASSLTSNEQFF. Here the CDR3 DNA reads TGTGCCAGCAGCTTGACTTCCAATGAGCAGTTCTTC.

The V call is TRBV6-6, the J call TRBJ2-2; 8 bases align to TRBD2. The V and J ends lost 7 bases and 2 bases, in that order; junction bases with no gene match: 6. Germline CDR1 is MNHNY and CDR2 is SVGAGI (reference sequence). This CDR3 is built from 15 residues. The CDR3 DNA follows: TGTGCCAGCACCCCGGGGGGGGCTAACACCGGGGAGCTGTTTTTT. This codes for CASTPGGANTGELFF.

In this sample, this clone turned up once. CDR3 protein: CASSLRGLAGMYEQYF. The DNA for the CDR3 is TGTGCCAGCAGTTTAAGAGGACTAGCGGGGATGTACGAGCAGTACTTC. The chain employs TRBV27 and TRBJ2-7; 12 bases agree with TRBD2. J was trimmed by 4 bases and V by 2 bases; bases with no gene match: 6. The CDR3 contains 16 residues. The germline V gene has CDR1 MNHEY and CDR2 SMNVEV (reference sequence).

V gene TRBV4-3 combines with J gene TRBJ2-5; TRBD2 agrees at 12 bases. V shed 1 base and J 0 bases; nucleotides not matched to a gene: 6. Germline V gene lookup returns CDR1 LGHNA and CDR2 YSLEER. The CDR3 consists of 18 residues. The CDR3 DNA reads TGCGCCAGCAGCCAAGTACTAGCGGGAGGCCTGTACCAAGAGACCCAGTACTTC. It encodes CASSQVLAGGLYQETQYF.

This rearrangement joins TRBV19 to TRBJ1-5, with 7 bases identical to TRBD1. CDR1 and CDR2 (germline): LNHDA, SQIVND (reference sequence). Trimming at V came to 6 bases and at J to 5 bases, leaving 10 bases not matched to a gene. This CDR3 region has 15 residues. For the CDR3, the DNA is TGTGCCAGTAGAGCCGCAGGGGGTTCTTATCAGCCCCAGCATTTT. Its protein is CASRAAGGSYQPQHF. The full variable domain, with the rest looked up from reference TRBV19 and TRBJ1-5, is DGGITQSPKYLFRKEGQNVTLSCEQNLNHDAMYWYRQDPGQGLRLIYYSQIVNDFQKGDIAEGYSVSREKKESFPLTVTSAQKNPTAFYLCASRAAGGSYQPQHFGDGTRLSIL.

This chain joins TRBV6-6 and TRBJ2-7, with D possibly TRBD2 on 6 matching bases. This CDR3 spans 14 amino acids. Germline values: CDR1 MNHNY, CDR2 SVGAGI (reference sequence). The V end was cut by 5 bases, the J end by 7 bases, with 18 bases between. DNA for the CDR3: TGTGCCAGCAGTCAAACCGGGGAGGCTGGGGAGCAGTACTTC. Translated: CASSQTGEAGEQYF.

This clone was detected only once. The chain carries TRBV9 and TRBJ2-7; TRBD1 is a possible D gene (6 bases). There are 15 residues in the CDR3. V lost 0 bases and J 5 bases, leaving 15 bases between the germline ends. Germline values: CDR1 SGDLS, CDR2 YYNGEE. The CDR3 sequence is CASSVDVNRVHEQYF. In DNA, the CDR3 is TGTGCCAGCAGCGTAGACGTAAACAGGGTCCACGAGCAGTACTTC.

This rearrangement joins TRBV5-6 to TRBJ1-2, with TRBD1 matching over 7 bases. Trimming took 2 bases from V and 5 from J; bases not matched to a gene: 6. Germline CDR1 reads SGHDT; CDR2 reads YYEEEE. The CDR3 spans 14 residues. DNA for the CDR3: TGTGCCAGCAGCTTACAGGGGATTAGGTATGGCTACACCTTC. Its translation is CASSLQGIRYGYTF.